These T cell receptor beta chains were read from a single sample in a study of T cell responses to AZD1222 COVID-19 vaccine. Data came from immunoSEQ multiplex PCR; TCRdb stores just in-frame clones and leaves some out. Of around 79,000 clones in the sample, about 90% were seen once. Sequencing used peripheral blood, obtained on day 0 of AZD1222 vaccination. All receptors derive from an adult in good health. The CDR3 runs from the conserved cysteine through the conserved F or W. Rows may omit the clone size; those that give it use once, few, many or a size class.

NA | TRBJ2-1 | TRBV24-1 | CATSDPGSPHNEQFF
few | TRBJ1-2 | TRBV5-1 | CASSLVSREGYTF
NA | TRBJ2-2 | TRBV4-2 | CASSQDLTYTGELFF
NA | TRBJ2-3 | TRBV13 | CASSHRLADSTDTQYF
NA | TRBJ1-6 | TRBV25-1 | CASSLVGGSPLHF
NA | TRBJ2-7 | TRBV27 | CASSPGTGGFSEQYF
NA | TRBJ2-7 | TRBV5-1 | CASSFNRNSGFSYEQYF
NA | TRBJ2-2 | TRBV29-1 | CSALNRELFF
NA | TRBJ1-2 | TRBV19 | CASSSSESGYTF
NA | TRBJ2-2 | TRBV29-1 | CSAPGQGDTGELFF
NA | TRBJ2-1 | TRBV6-2/TRBV6-3 | CASSYPVAAYNEQFF
few | TRBJ1-1 | TRBV5-1 | CASSSGHSSLEAFF
NA | TRBJ1-5 | TRBV9 | CASSADGMRNQPQHF
NA | TRBJ2-1 | TRBV7-3 | CASSGTSGPYNEQFF
NA | TRBJ2-3 | TRBV5-1 | CASSLSLSGAGTDTQYF
NA | TRBJ2-2 | TRBV7-2 | CASSSRPPGQNTGELFF
NA | TRBJ1-3 | TRBV9 | CASSETPGNTIYF
NA | TRBJ1-5 | TRBV19 | CASSYLSNQPQHF
NA | TRBJ1-2 | TRBV10-3 | CAISESQDNYGYTF
NA | TRBJ2-7 | TRBV11-2 | CASSFRRVGPYEQYF
NA | TRBJ2-7 | TRBV7-9 | CASSFTPGLAGLSYEQYF
NA | TRBJ1-1 | TRBV10-3 | CAISERGRTEAFF
few | TRBJ2-2 | TRBV6-4 | CASSEGNTGELFF
NA | TRBJ1-4 | TRBV2 | CASSDVGQGNEKLFF
NA | TRBJ1-2 | TRBV2 | CASSPGGAAYGYTF
NA | TRBJ2-1 | TRBV6-4 | CASSEASGGDEQFF
NA | TRBJ2-1 | TRBV4-2 | CASRDRDSPYNEQFF
NA | TRBJ1-6 | TRBV29-1 | CSVGGTANSPLHF
NA | TRBJ2-2 | TRBV6-4 | CASSDSLAGSRTGELFF
NA | TRBJ1-2 | TRBV19 | CASSIPHLTGKDGYTF
NA | TRBJ2-7 | TRBV28 | CASIQDRVRAEQYF
NA | TRBJ2-7 | TRBV11-2 | CASSPWGLATSSYEQYF
NA | TRBJ2-7 | TRBV24-1 | CATSDYADPTETYEQYF
NA | TRBJ2-6 | TRBV5-1 | CASSFTRAGANVLTF
NA | TRBJ2-1 | TRBV24-1 | CATSRAGRWDNEQFF
NA | TRBJ1-3 | TRBV5-6 | CASSSSWEAGNTIYF
NA | TRBJ2-5 | TRBV19 | CASSIGRLNQETQYF
NA | TRBJ1-5 | TRBV27 | CASSFQGGGQPQHF
once | TRBJ2-3 | TRBV6-6 | CASSWTKGAVADTQYF